This note documents a single TCR beta chain sequence. Its antigen remains unidentified. Amplification of TCR beta CDR3 regions used RNA as the template. First-round RT-PCR with HTBI primers amplified the TCR CDR3 region. TCRdb ran MiXCR on the multiplex PCR reads and lists one entry per CDR3 protein. The table includes hundreds of thousands of distinct CDR3 sequences, 35% to 45% detected once. Newly diagnosed hyperthyroidism patients aged 18 to 65 years had disease lasting under 2 months. PBMCs were obtained from approximately 9.2 ml fresh peripheral blood. Germline V CDR1 and CDR2: ENHRY, SYGVKD. The CDR3 sequence is 15 residues long. V lost 10 bases to trimming and J lost 4 bases, with 22 bases between them. The record originates from a study of T cells in Graves' hyperthyroidism and ophthalmopathy. Broader study findings: In blood, most of the thyroid clonotypes expanded above 0.001 were also present. A model of 13 V-J features distinguished ophthalmopathy from stable hyperthyroidism.

The source material was blood. This TCR was sampled from a man younger than 35 with Graves' hyperthyroidism. J is TRBJ1-1 and V is TRBV10-3; tentatively, D is TRBD1 (6 bases). The chain's CDR3 is CASRPGHSGGTEAFF. Here the CDR3 DNA reads TGTGCCAGCAGACCGGGACACTCAGGAGGCACTGAAGCTTTCTTT.